This T cell receptor beta chain was obtained from a study of regulatory T cells in long-lasting Graves disease. At the level of the study: Newly diagnosed Graves' patients took antithyroid drugs under 3 months.

In regard to this clonotype: What it recognizes is unknown.

Time point meaning: newly diagnosed GD, antithyroid drugs for less than 3 months. RNA from PBMCs was the source of the TCR library. Study-wide results and caveats: With persistent disease, TRBV28, TRBJ1-2 and TRBJ2-5 were the favored segments.

With 2 bases clipped from V and 0 bases from J, the junction kept 6 bases outside the gene matches. The CDR3 runs to 15 residues. The germline gives CDR1 DFQATT, CDR2 SNEGSKA (reference sequence). The authors built TCR beta libraries using iRepertoire HTBI primers and Arm-PCR of CDR3 regions. MiXCR, run by TCRdb on the multiplex PCR reads, gives a single entry per CDR3 protein. The sample includes about 360,000 distinct CDR3 sequences, 15% to 20% of them seen just once. These same data were also listed under a study on T cells in Graves' hyperthyroidism and ophthalmopathy. That study adds: HTBI primers were employed in a first-round RT-PCR of the TCR CDR3.

J is TRBJ2-7 and V is TRBV20-1; 8 bases align to TRBD2. The receptor's source is a woman under 30 with Graves disease. Sequenced material: peripheral blood mononuclear cells (PBMCs), taken at new diagnosis, from a patient treated with antithyroid drugs. The CDR3 loop reads CSARKWREDSYEQYF. In DNA, the CDR3 is TGCAGTGCTAGAAAATGGCGGGAGGACTCCTACGAGCAGTACTTC.